The 19 T cell receptor beta chains in this list originate from one sample, sequenced in a study of shared clonotypes between healthy human individuals. Profiling relied on immunoSEQ multiplex PCR, and the TCRdb table lists in-frame clones only, not all of them. This table holds over a million clones, about four fifths found once. Source material: memory CD4+ T cells from PBMCs. Specified subset: CD45RA-negative fraction. These receptors all stem from a man in his late teens or twenties in good health. Some clones in this sample may be carry-over from other donors' samples.

The rearrangement joins TRBV6-5 to TRBJ1-1; 12 positions match TRBD1. Germline V lookup: CDR1 MNHEY, CDR2 SVGAGI. Unmatched junction bases numbered 10, after V lost 6 bases and J lost 8 bases. The CDR3 totals 15 residues. DNA of the CDR3: TGTGCCAGCAGACCCAGGGGGACAGGGGGCCGGGAAGCTTTCTTT. Amino acid sequence: CASRPRGTGGREAFF.

This clone was detected only a few times. The rearrangement uses TRBV5-1 and TRBJ2-3, with D possibly TRBD1 on 5 matching bases. Germline V gene sequence: CDR1 SGHRS, CDR2 YFSETQ. Between the trimmed V and J ends, which lost 0 bases and 2 bases, there was a span of 7 bases. The CDR3 has 14 residues. The CDR3 spells CASSLAGLTDTQYF. CDR3 DNA sequence: TGCGCCAGCAGCTTGGCAGGGCTCACAGATACGCAGTATTTT.

The gene calls are TRBV28 and TRBJ1-2, with a tentative D call TRBD1 (5 bases). V was pared by 8 bases and J by 2 bases, with 9 bases between. The V gene's germline CDR1 is MDHEN and CDR2 SYDVKM. The CDR3 runs to 12 residues. CDR3 protein: CASAGRNYGYTF. The CDR3 coding sequence is TGTGCCAGCGCAGGGCGGAACTATGGCTACACCTTC.

The chain carries TRBV5-4 and TRBJ2-4; no definite D call. V was trimmed by 9 bases and J by 0 bases, leaving 10 bases between them. Per the germline V gene, CDR1 is SGHNT and CDR2 is YYREEE (reference sequence). This CDR3 has 13 residues. The CDR3 is CATTPLAKNIQYF. CDR3 nucleotide sequence: TGTGCCACGACACCTTTAGCCAAAAACATTCAGTACTTC.

This clone came up once. V gene TRBV19 combines with J gene TRBJ1-1, with 11 bases fitting TRBD1. This CDR3 has 14 amino acids. V lost 6 bases to trimming and J lost 5 bases; unmatched junction nucleotides: 5. Germline V gene sequence: CDR1 LNHDA, CDR2 SQIVND (reference sequence). The CDR3 coding sequence is TGTGCCAGTAGGGACAGGGGGCGACTTACTGAAGCTTTCTTT. It is translated as CASRDRGRLTEAFF. Drawing the rest from reference TRBV19 and TRBJ1-1, the complete variable domain is DGGITQSPKYLFRKEGQNVTLSCEQNLNHDAMYWYRQDPGQGLRLIYYSQIVNDFQKGDIAEGYSVSREKKESFPLTVTSAQKNPTAFYLCASRDRGRLTEAFFGQGTRLTVV.

The rearrangement joins TRBV7-2 to TRBJ2-1, with TRBD2 as a possible D gene (6 bases). Between the trimmed V and J ends, which lost 5 bases and 9 bases, there was a span of 23 bases. CDR3 length: 16 residues. The germline CDR1 and CDR2 sequences are SGHTA and FQGNSA. In DNA form, the CDR3 reads TGTGCCAGCAGCCCGTCGGTAGGAGTCTTCGGGAGTGAGCAGTTCTTC. Encoded protein: CASSPSVGVFGSEQFF.

This clone was seen a single time. The genes are TRBV28 and TRBJ2-7; D may be TRBD1 (5 bases). Germline CDR1 and CDR2: MDHEN and SYDVKM. Trimming took off 2 bases at V and 6 bases at J, with 11 bases between the two ends. The CDR3 sequence is 13 residues long. In nucleotides, the CDR3 is TGTGCCAGCAGTTTAGCGTTGCAGGGCGAGCAGTACTTC. Translating gives CASSLALQGEQYF.

About this clone itself: One base away lies a much larger clone, so this may be a sequencing read error. This sequence joins TRBV5-1 and TRBJ1-4; unclear D gene. Trimming left V 0 bases short and J 0 bases short, with 12 bases between. There are 17 residues in the CDR3. Germline V gene sequence: CDR1 SGHRS, CDR2 YFSETQ. The CDR3: CASSLVTGVATNEKLFF. DNA of the CDR3: TGCGCCAGCAGCTTGGTCACGGGAGTAGCAACTAATGAAAAACTGTTTTTT. The complete variable domain, with remaining parts taken from reference TRBV5-1 and TRBJ1-4, reads KAGVTQTPRYLIKTRGQQVTLSCSPISGHRSVSWYQQTPGQGLQFLFEYFSETQRNKGNFPGRFSGRQFSNSRSEMNVSTLELGDSALYLCASSLVTGVATNEKLFFGSGTQLSVL.

The chain is built from TRBV18 and TRBJ1-2; D is perhaps TRBD1 (6 bases). The V gene lost 2 bases and the J gene lost 6 bases, with 10 bases spanning the gap. The CDR3 spans 13 residues. The germline CDR1 and CDR2 sequences are KGHSH and LQKENI. CDR3 bases: TGTGCCAGCTCACCATTGCAGGGGAATGGCTACACCTTC. Protein product: CASSPLQGNGYTF.

The chain has TRBV28 and TRBJ2-2; D unclear. Trimming took 4 bases from V and 0 from J, leaving 6 bases between them. There are 14 residues in the CDR3. CDR1 MDHEN and CDR2 SYDVKM come from the germline V gene. The CDR3 is CASSYVTNTGELFF. The CDR3 coding sequence is TGTGCCAGCAGTTATGTAACGAACACCGGGGAGCTGTTTTTT.

The V gene is TRBV5-4, the J gene TRBJ2-7; 8 bases align to TRBD2. V was pared by 4 bases and J by 4 bases, with 13 bases of the junction left unmatched. In germline, CDR1 is SGHNT, CDR2 YYREEE (reference sequence). The CDR3 extends over 16 amino acids. As DNA, the CDR3 is TGTGCCAGCAGCCCGCTTTCCGGGAGGGGTTCATACGAGCAGTACTTC. This encodes CASSPLSGRGSYEQYF.

The chain recombines TRBV7-3 with TRBJ2-7; the match to TRBD2 covers 11 bases. The CDR3 contains 21 residues. CDR1 and CDR2 (germline): SGHTA, FQGTGA. The V segment lost 5 bases and the J segment 3 bases; nucleotides outside the gene matches: 24. The CDR3 nucleotides are TGTGCCAGCAGCCCAAGACTTACTAGCGGGAGCAACAAAGGCCAAAACTACGAGCAGTACTTC. It translates to CASSPRLTSGSNKGQNYEQYF.

The V call is TRBV7-8, the J call TRBJ2-2; TRBD2 matches at 10 bases. Germline CDR1 and CDR2: SGHVS and FQNEAQ. V gave up 5 bases and J gave up 1 base; unmatched junction bases: 4. This CDR3 has 16 residues. The CDR3 reads CASSRRLAGNTGELFF. The CDR3 DNA reads TGTGCCAGCAGCCGAAGACTAGCGGGGAACACCGGGGAGCTGTTTTTT.

The chain combines TRBV5-1 with TRBJ2-1, with D possibly TRBD2 on 6 matching bases. The ends were cut back, 0 bases at V and 9 bases at J, with 16 bases in the middle. This CDR3 comprises 15 residues. The germline V gene has CDR1 SGHRS and CDR2 YFSETQ. CDR3 nucleotide sequence: TGCGCCAGCAGCTTGGGGGCGGGAACAAACGGTGAGCAGTTCTTC. The encoded protein is CASSLGAGTNGEQFF.

CDR3 sequence: CASSPLYGQGGRQETQYF. The CDR3 region has the DNA TGTGCCAGCTCACCCCTGTATGGGCAGGGAGGTAGGCAAGAGACCCAGTACTTC. The chain uses TRBV18 and TRBJ2-5; TRBD2 is a possible D gene (6 bases). Germline values: CDR1 KGHSH, CDR2 LQKENI. Trimming left V 3 bases short and J 2 bases short, with 22 bases between. The CDR3 spans 18 residues.

V gene TRBV30 combines with J gene TRBJ1-1; no clear D. The V gene lost 5 bases and the J gene lost 6 bases, with 16 bases spanning the gap. This CDR3 is 13 amino acids long. Germline loops: CDR1 GTSNPN, CDR2 SVGIG (reference sequence). As DNA, the CDR3 is TGTGCCTGGGGCCCCACGGCCCTCTCTGAAGCTTTCTTT. It yields the protein CAWGPTALSEAFF.

Many counts were recorded for this clone. The chain carries TRBV7-2 and TRBJ2-1, with D unresolved. Trimming pared 5 bases from V and 6 bases from J, leaving 11 bases between. Germline-derived CDR1 and CDR2 are SGHTA and FQGNSA. The CDR3 has 13 amino acids. As DNA, the CDR3 is TGTGCCAGCAGCGATTACATCCCCAATGAGCAGTTCTTC. Protein sequence: CASSDYIPNEQFF.

This chain connects TRBV7-2 to TRBJ2-2; 10 bases match TRBD2. The germline V gene has CDR1 SGHTA and CDR2 FQGNSA. Germline trimming cut 5 bases from V and 6 bases from J; bases unmatched to any gene: 9. The CDR3 totals 16 residues. CDR3 loop: CASSARRAGGAGELFF. The DNA of the CDR3 is TGTGCCAGCAGCGCCAGACGAGCGGGAGGGGCCGGGGAGCTGTTTTTT. The full variable domain, in which reference TRBV7-2 and TRBJ2-2 provide the parts outside the CDR3, is GAGVSQSPSNKVTEKGKDVELRCDPISGHTALYWYRQSLGQGLEFLIYFQGNSAPDKSGLPSDRFSAERTGGSVSTLTIQRTQQEDSAVYLCASSARRAGGAGELFFGEGSRLTVL.

This clone was recorded only once. Compared with germline, one end of the junction differs, possibly owing to a read error. This CDR3 is also generated by other DNA sequences in the sample. The chain has TRBV28 and TRBJ1-4; D perhaps matches TRBD1 (5 bases). The CDR3 runs to 15 residues. Germline CDR1 MDHEN, CDR2 SYDVKM. The CDR3 protein is CASSLFRGGNEKLFF. The CDR3 region has the DNA TGTGCCAGCAGCTTATTTAGGGGCGGTAATGAAAAACTGTTTTTT.